This T cell receptor beta chain was obtained from a study of T cell repertoires in cytomegalovirus infection. The wider study: Public TCR beta signatures marked donors with CMV infection and the matching HLA.

Using its own MiXCR run on the reads, TCRdb lists one record per CDR3 protein. The data hold about 150,000 distinct CDR3 sequences, with roughly a quarter observed a single time. A word on this clonotype: Its matching antigen is unknown.

Points from the study as a whole: People with CMV and the relevant HLA were identified by cumulative public TCR beta family frequency.

Germline loops: CDR1 MNHEY, CDR2 SVGEGT. This CDR3 has 14 amino acids. V shed 6 bases and J 7 bases; nucleotides not matched to a gene: 7. The clonotype was recovered from a human donor in good health (CMV status not recorded). Some clones in this sample may be carry-over from other donors' samples. The chain links TRBV6-2 or TRBV6-3 to TRBJ2-1; 9 bases agree with TRBD2. The material sequenced was PBMCs. The CDR3 nucleotides are TGTGCCAGCAGCCCGCGGGGGGGTGCAAATGAGCAGTTCTTC. This codes for CASSPRGGANEQFF.